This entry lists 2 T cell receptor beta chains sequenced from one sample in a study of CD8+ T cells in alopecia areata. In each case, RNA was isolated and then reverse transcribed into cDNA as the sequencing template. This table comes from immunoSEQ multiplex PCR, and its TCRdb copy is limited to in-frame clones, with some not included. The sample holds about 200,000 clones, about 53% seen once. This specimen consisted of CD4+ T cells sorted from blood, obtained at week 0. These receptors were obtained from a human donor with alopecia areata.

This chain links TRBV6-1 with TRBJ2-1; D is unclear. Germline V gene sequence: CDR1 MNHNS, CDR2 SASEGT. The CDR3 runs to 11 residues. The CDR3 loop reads CGSQNENEQFF. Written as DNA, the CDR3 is TGTGGGAGCCAGAACGAGAATGAGCAGTTCTTC.

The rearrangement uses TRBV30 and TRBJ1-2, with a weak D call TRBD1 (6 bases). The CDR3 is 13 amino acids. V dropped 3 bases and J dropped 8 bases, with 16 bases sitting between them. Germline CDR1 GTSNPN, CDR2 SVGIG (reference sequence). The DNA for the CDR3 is TGTGCCTGGAGCGCCCCGACAGGAGAAGGCTACACCTTC. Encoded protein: CAWSAPTGEGYTF. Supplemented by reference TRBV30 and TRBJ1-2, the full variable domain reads SQTIHQWPATLVQPVGSPLSLECTVEGTSNPNLYWYRQAAGRGLQLLFYSVGIGQISSEVPQNLSASRPQDRQFILSSKKLLLSDSGFYLCAWSAPTGEGYTFGSGTRLTVV.